This T cell receptor beta chain was profiled in a study of CXCR3-negative and CXCR3-positive naive CD8 T cells. General observations from the study: Naive cells positive for CXCR3 carried more hydrophobic TRB CDR3s than CXCR3-negative ones.

In the case of this clonotype: Its antigen is unidentified.

Carrying UMI labels, the TRB cDNA libraries were prepared through 5' RACE. Using the 5' RACE reads, TCRdb records one entry per CDR3 protein without DNA. The sample table sets out roughly 86,000 distinct CDR3 sequences. Germline CDR1 is SGHTA and CDR2 is FQGTGA. CDR3 length: 13 amino acids. The chain employs TRBV7-3 and TRBJ2-1. The sequence was collected from a human donor in good health. Some clones in this sample may be carry-over from other donors' samples. Source material: naive CXCR3- CD8+ T cells from blood. Specified subset: CD45RO-CCR7+CD27+CD95- naive CD8+ T cells lacking CXCR3 (TNR3-). The CDR3 here is CASSSSELDEQFF.